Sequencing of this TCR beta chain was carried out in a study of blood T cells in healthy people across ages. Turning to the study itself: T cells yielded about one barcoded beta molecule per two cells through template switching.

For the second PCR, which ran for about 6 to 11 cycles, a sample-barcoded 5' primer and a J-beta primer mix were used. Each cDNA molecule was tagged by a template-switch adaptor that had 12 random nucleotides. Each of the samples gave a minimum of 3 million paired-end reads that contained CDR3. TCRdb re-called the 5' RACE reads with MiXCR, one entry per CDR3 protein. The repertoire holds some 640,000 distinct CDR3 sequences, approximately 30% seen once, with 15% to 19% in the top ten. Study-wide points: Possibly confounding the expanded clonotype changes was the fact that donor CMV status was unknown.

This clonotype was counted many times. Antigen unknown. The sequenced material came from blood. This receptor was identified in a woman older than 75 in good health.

The DNA of the CDR3 is TGCAGTGCTAGAGAGAGGGCTGGGGCCAACGTCCTGACTTTC. Translation: CSARERAGANVLTF. The V and J genes are TRBV20-1 and TRBJ2-6; D perhaps matches TRBD2 (5 bases). The germline V gene encodes CDR1 DFQATT and CDR2 SNEGSKA (reference sequence). This CDR3 is 14 amino acids long. Trimming left V 0 bases short and J 2 bases short, with 5 bases between.